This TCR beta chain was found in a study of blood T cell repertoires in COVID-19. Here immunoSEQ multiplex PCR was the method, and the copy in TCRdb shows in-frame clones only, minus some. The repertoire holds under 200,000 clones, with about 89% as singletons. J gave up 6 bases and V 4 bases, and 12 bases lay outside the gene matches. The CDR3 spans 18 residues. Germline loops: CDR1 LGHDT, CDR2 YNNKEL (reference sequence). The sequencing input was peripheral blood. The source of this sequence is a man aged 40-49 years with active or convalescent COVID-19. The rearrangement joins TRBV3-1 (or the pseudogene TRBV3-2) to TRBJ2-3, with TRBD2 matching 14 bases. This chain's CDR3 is CASSRRRPTSGGADTQYF. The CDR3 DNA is TGTGCCAGCAGCCGGCGAAGGCCGACTAGCGGGGGGGCCGATACGCAGTATTTT.